Described below is a single TCR beta chain sequence and its context. This CDR3 spans 15 amino acids. Germline CDR1 and CDR2: SNHLY and FYNNEI. The V and J ends lost 3 bases and 8 bases, in that order; junction bases with no gene match: 10. The method was immunoSEQ multiplex PCR; TCRdb's version includes in-frame clones alone and lacks a portion of them. The repertoire holds about 67,000 clones, roughly 90% seen once, with approximately 1.6% in the top ten. The data were taken from a study of T cell changes during pregnancy in multiple sclerosis. The rearrangement links TRBV2 to TRBJ2-4; TRBD2 matches at 7 bases. Source: peripheral blood, taken in the first trimester of pregnancy. This TCR was sampled from a female donor in good health, enrolled as a control in a pregnancy study. The CDR3 sequence is CASSDDAGREDIQYF. The CDR3 bases are TGTGCCAGCAGTGATGATGCAGGGAGGGAGGACATTCAGTACTTC.